Following are 7 T cell receptor beta chains from one sample sequenced in a study of cytomegalovirus exposure and HLA in healthy donors. PCR amplification relied on 60 Vbeta primers (plus 13 Jbeta primers). Assay used: immunoSEQ multiplex PCR; TCRdb lists only in-frame clones, some missing. The table includes more than 45,000 clones, about 77% detected once. Sequences were obtained from PBMCs. Every receptor here comes from a middle-aged woman in good health and CMV-seropositive.

The CDR3 here is CASSLARRGESRYF. The CDR3 DNA sequence: TGTGCCAGCAGCTTAGCGCGACGGGGGGAATCTCGGTACTTC. The J gene is TRBJ2-7, the V gene TRBV7-2; 7 bases are a match to TRBD2. The germline gives CDR1 SGHTA, CDR2 FQGNSA. The CDR3 runs 14 residues. V dropped 0 bases and J dropped 12; count of bases not matched to a gene: 11.

As to this clone: Other DNA variants within this sample encode the same CDR3. The rearrangement joins TRBV7-2 to TRBJ1-1; no definite D call. Germline CDR1 and CDR2: SGHTA and FQGNSA. CDR3 length: 13 residues. Trimming left V 3 bases short and J 4 bases short, with 9 bases between. The CDR3 here is CASSLGGSTEAFF. CDR3 DNA sequence: TGTGCCAGCAGCTTGGGTGGGAGCACTGAAGCTTTCTTT.

The V gene is TRBV7-2, the J gene TRBJ1-3, with 7 bases lining up with TRBD1. This CDR3 has 13 residues. CDR1 and CDR2 from the germline V gene are SGHTA and FQGNSA. Unmatched junction bases numbered 1, after V lost 1 base and J lost 7 bases. The CDR3 loop is CASSLGQGNTIYF. The CDR3 DNA reads TGTGCCAGCAGCTTAGGACAGGGCAACACCATATATTTT.

The chain has TRBV30 and TRBJ1-2; D gene unclear. V gave up 1 base and J gave up 3 bases, with 12 bases separating them. CDR1 is GTSNPN, CDR2 SVGIG, per germline (reference sequence). This CDR3 spans 14 amino acids. This CDR3 reads CAWSGVQDYYGYTF. The DNA for the CDR3 is TGTGCCTGGAGTGGGGTCCAGGACTACTATGGCTACACCTTC.

The chain links TRBV5-1 to TRBJ2-5; TRBD1 agrees at 8 bases. Germline CDR1 and CDR2: SGHRS and YFSETQ. The V and J ends lost 0 bases and 5 bases, in that order; junction bases with no gene match: 6. This CDR3 is built from 15 residues. The CDR3 protein is CASSLAGQGGETQYF. CDR3 nucleotides: TGCGCCAGCAGCTTGGCCGGACAGGGTGGGGAGACCCAGTACTTC.

This clone was recorded only once. The gene calls are TRBV6-1 and TRBJ1-1; TRBD1 is a possible D gene (5 bases). Trimming took 0 bases from V and 0 from J, leaving 8 bases between them. The CDR3 is 15 residues long. Germline V lookup: CDR1 MNHNS, CDR2 SASEGT. The CDR3 sequence: CASSEAGGLNTEAFF. CDR3 sequence (DNA): TGTGCCAGCAGTGAAGCGGGGGGGTTGAACACTGAAGCTTTCTTT.

The rearrangement uses TRBV7-2 and TRBJ2-7; tentative D call: TRBD2 (5 bases). This CDR3 is 12 amino acids long. Germline V gives CDR1 SGHTA, CDR2 FQGNSA. V was cut by 10 bases and J by 2 bases, with 12 bases left in between. Here the CDR3 DNA reads TGTGCCACCGGCCGGCGGGCCTACGAGCAGTACTTC. Translated, it gives CATGRRAYEQYF. The variable domain in full, completed from reference TRBV7-2 and TRBJ2-7, reads GAGVSQSPSNKVTEKGKDVELRCDPISGHTALYWYRQSLGQGLEFLIYFQGNSAPDKSGLPSDRFSAERTGGSVSTLTIQRTQQEDSAVYLCATGRRAYEQYFGPGTRLTVT.